A selection of T cell receptor beta chains follows, all from one sample in a study of T cells in Graves' hyperthyroidism and ophthalmopathy. TCRdb ran MiXCR on the multiplex PCR reads and lists one entry per CDR3 protein. The profile shows approximately 510,000 distinct CDR3 sequences, roughly 20% of them singletons. Input material: blood. The source of these receptors is a man aged 18 to 30 with Graves' hyperthyroidism. CDR3s include the opening cysteine and the closing phenylalanine or tryptophan. D genes are given only for firm matches. Size values are once, few and many counts, or a class for expanded clones, and some rows have none.

CASSYPGQPQHF,TGTGCCAGCAGCTACCCTGGCCAGCCCCAGCATTTT,.,TRBJ1-5,TRBV7-2,many
CSVSGGNTIYF,TGCAGCGTCTCCGGTGGAAACACCATATATTTT,.,TRBJ1-3,TRBV29-1,many
CASSTYRTGLETQYF,TGTGCCAGCAGTACCTATAGGACAGGCTTAGAGACCCAGTACTTC,TRBD1,TRBJ2-5,TRBV12-3/TRBV12-4,many
CASSYSQGSQETQYF,TGCGCCAGCAGCTACTCACAGGGGAGTCAAGAGACCCAGTACTTC,TRBD1,TRBJ2-5,TRBV4-1,many
CASSAATGIPYEQYF,TGTGCCAGCAGTGCCGCGACAGGGATACCCTACGAGCAGTACTTC,TRBD1,TRBJ2-7,TRBV12-3/TRBV12-4,many
CASSRVGGEPQETQYF,TGTGCCAGCAGTAGGGTTGGAGGGGAGCCCCAAGAGACCCAGTACTTC,.,TRBJ2-5,TRBV27,few
CASSLGQGVSNQPQHF,TGTGCCAGCAGTTTGGGACAGGGCGTTAGCAATCAGCCCCAGCATTTT,TRBD1,TRBJ1-5,TRBV6-5,many
CASKRGEMNTEAFF,TGTGCCAGCAAGAGAGGGGAGATGAACACTGAAGCTTTCTTT,.,TRBJ1-1,TRBV2,once
CASSLARGDTGELFF,TGTGCCAGCAGCTTAGCCAGGGGGGACACCGGGGAGCTGTTTTTT,.,TRBJ2-2,TRBV11-2,few
CASRKPGGLNTEAFF,TGTGCCAGCAGAAAACCAGGGGGACTGAACACTGAAGCTTTCTTT,TRBD1,TRBJ1-1,TRBV11-2,.
CASRGGRGNYGYTF,TGTGCCAGCCGAGGGGGCAGGGGAAACTATGGCTACACCTTC,TRBD1,TRBJ1-2,TRBV7-9,many
CASSSWGADTQYF,TGTGCCAGCAGCTCTTGGGGCGCAGATACGCAGTATTTT,.,TRBJ2-3,TRBV27,few
CASSFRFGQSNQPQHF,TGTGCCAGCAGTTTTCGGTTTGGGCAGAGCAATCAGCCCCAGCATTTT,.,TRBJ1-5,TRBV12-3/TRBV12-4,.
CSARDPGGNTEAFF,TGCAGTGCTAGAGATCCGGGAGGGAACACTGAAGCTTTCTTT,.,TRBJ1-1,TRBV20-1,few
CASSLSDSEYGYTF,TGTGCCAGCAGTTTATCCGACTCAGAGTATGGCTACACCTTC,.,TRBJ1-2,TRBV27,many
CASSYRRGGTEAFF,TGCGCCAGCAGCTATAGAAGGGGAGGCACTGAAGCTTTCTTT,.,TRBJ1-1,TRBV5-1,many
CASSIQGAGNQPQHF,TGTGCCAGTAGTATACAGGGGGCCGGCAATCAGCCCCAGCATTTT,TRBD1,TRBJ1-5,TRBV19,.